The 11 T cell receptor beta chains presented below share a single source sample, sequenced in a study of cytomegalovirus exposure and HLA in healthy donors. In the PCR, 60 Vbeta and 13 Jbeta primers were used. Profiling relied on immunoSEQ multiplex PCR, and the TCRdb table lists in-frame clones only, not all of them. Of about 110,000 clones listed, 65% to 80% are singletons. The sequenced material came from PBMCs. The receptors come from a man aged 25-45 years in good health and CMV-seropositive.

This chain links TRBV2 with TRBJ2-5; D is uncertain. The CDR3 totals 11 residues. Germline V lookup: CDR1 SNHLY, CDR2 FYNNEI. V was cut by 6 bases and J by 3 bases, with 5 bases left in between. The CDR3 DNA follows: TGTGCCAGCAGCCAGGAAGAGACCCAGTACTTC. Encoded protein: CASSQEETQYF.

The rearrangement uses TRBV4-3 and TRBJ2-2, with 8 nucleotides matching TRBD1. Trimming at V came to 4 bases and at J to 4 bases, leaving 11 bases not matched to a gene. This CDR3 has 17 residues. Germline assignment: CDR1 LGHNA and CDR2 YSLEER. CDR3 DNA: TGCGCCAGCAGCCCGCGGACAGGGCGGTTAGGCACCGGGGAGCTGTTTTTT. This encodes CASSPRTGRLGTGELFF.

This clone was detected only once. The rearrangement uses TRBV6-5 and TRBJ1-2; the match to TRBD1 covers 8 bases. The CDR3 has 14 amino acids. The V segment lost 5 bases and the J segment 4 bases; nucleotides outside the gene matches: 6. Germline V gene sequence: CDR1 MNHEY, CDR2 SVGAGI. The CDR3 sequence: CASSEGTGGYGYTF. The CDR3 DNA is TGTGCCAGCAGTGAAGGAACAGGGGGCTATGGCTACACCTTC.

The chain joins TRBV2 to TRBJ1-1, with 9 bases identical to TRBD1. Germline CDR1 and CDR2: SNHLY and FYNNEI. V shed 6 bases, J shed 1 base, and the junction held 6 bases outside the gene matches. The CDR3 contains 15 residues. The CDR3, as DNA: TGTGCCAGCAGCTTTGGGACAGGGAGGAACACTGAAGCTTTCTTT. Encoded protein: CASSFGTGRNTEAFF.

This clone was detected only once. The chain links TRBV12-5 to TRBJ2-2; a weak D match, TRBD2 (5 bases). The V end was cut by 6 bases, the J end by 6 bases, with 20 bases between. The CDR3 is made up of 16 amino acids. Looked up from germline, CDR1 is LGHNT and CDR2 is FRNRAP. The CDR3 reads CASGPLGEGFPGELFF. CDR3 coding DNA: TGTGCTAGTGGCCCCCTCGGAGAGGGTTTCCCCGGGGAGCTGTTTTTT.

This CDR3 is CASGSARGRYEKLFF. CDR3 DNA sequence: TGTGCTAGTGGCTCGGCAAGGGGGCGTTATGAAAAACTGTTTTTT. J is TRBJ1-4 and V is TRBV12-5; 7 bases are shared with TRBD1. Germline values: CDR1 LGHNT, CDR2 FRNRAP. V dropped 6 bases and J dropped 6; count of bases not matched to a gene: 10. The CDR3 extends over 15 amino acids. Combining the CDR3 with reference TRBV12-5 and TRBJ1-4 gives the whole variable domain DARVTQTPRHKVTEMGQEVTMRCQPILGHNTVFWYRQTMMQGLELLAYFRNRAPLDDSGMPKDRFSAEMPDATLATLKIQPSEPRDSAVYFCASGSARGRYEKLFFGSGTQLSVL.

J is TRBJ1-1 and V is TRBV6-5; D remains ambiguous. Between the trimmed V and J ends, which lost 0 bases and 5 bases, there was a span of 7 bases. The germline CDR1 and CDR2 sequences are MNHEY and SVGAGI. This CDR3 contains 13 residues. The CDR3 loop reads CASSYSAGTEAFF. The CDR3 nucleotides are TGTGCCAGCAGTTACTCGGCAGGTACTGAAGCTTTCTTT.

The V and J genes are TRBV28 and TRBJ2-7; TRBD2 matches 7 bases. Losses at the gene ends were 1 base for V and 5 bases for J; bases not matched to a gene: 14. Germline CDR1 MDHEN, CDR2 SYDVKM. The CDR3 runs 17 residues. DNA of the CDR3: TGTGCCAGCAGTTTATCTCCAAGGAGGGAGGGATACAACGAGCAGTACTTC. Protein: CASSLSPRREGYNEQYF. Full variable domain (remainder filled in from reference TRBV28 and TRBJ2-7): DVKVTQSSRYLVKRTGEKVFLECVQDMDHENMFWYRQDPGLGLRLIYFSYDVKMKEKGDIPEGYSVSREKKERFSLILESASTNQTSMYLCASSLSPRREGYNEQYFGPGTRLTVT.

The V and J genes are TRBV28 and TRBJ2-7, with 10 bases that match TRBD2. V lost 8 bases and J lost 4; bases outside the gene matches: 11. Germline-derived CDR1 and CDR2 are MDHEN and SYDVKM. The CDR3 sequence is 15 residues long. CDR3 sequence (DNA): TGTGCCAGCGGTGACCTAGCGGGGGTTGTATACGAGCAGTACTTC. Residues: CASGDLAGVVYEQYF. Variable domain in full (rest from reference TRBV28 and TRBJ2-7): DVKVTQSSRYLVKRTGEKVFLECVQDMDHENMFWYRQDPGLGLRLIYFSYDVKMKEKGDIPEGYSVSREKKERFSLILESASTNQTSMYLCASGDLAGVVYEQYFGPGTRLTVT.

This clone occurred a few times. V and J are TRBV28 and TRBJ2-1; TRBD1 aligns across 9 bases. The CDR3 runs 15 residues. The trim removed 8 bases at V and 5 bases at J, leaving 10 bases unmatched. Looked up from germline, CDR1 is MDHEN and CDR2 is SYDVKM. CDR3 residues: CASDKQGADHNEQFF. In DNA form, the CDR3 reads TGTGCCAGCGATAAACAGGGGGCCGACCACAATGAGCAGTTCTTC. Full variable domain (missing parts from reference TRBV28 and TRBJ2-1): DVKVTQSSRYLVKRTGEKVFLECVQDMDHENMFWYRQDPGLGLRLIYFSYDVKMKEKGDIPEGYSVSREKKERFSLILESASTNQTSMYLCASDKQGADHNEQFFGPGTRLTVL.

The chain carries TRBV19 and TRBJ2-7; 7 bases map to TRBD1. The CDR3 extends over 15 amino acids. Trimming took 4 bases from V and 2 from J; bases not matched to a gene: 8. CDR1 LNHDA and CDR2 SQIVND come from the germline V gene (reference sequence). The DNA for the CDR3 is TGTGCCAGTAGTACCCAGACAGGGATTCCCTACGAGCAGTACTTC. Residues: CASSTQTGIPYEQYF.